The rows below give T cell receptor beta chains drawn from one sample of a study of cytomegalovirus exposure and HLA in healthy donors. Clones were read by immunoSEQ multiplex PCR, and TCRdb kept only the in-frame ones, dropping some. In the table there are about 130,000 clones, just under 75% of which are singletons. Sequenced sample: PBMCs. These receptors came from a man between 40 and 49 years old in good health and CMV-seropositive. Each CDR3 is given with its conserved first and last residue. The D gene is left open where the match is weak. Some rows have no size entry. The others give once, few or many, or a class for an expanded clone.

v_gene: TRBV5-1; len: 18; d_gene: TRBD2; j_gene: TRBJ2-3; abundance: .; CDR3aa: CASSRPPERGPSTDTQYF; CDR3nt: TGCGCCAGCAGCCGCCCCCCTGAGCGGGGACCTAGCACAGATACGCAGTATTTT
v_gene: TRBV28; len: 14; d_gene: .; j_gene: TRBJ2-7; abundance: .; CDR3aa: CASSLSRGPYEQYF; CDR3nt: TGTGCCAGCAGTTTATCCAGGGGCCCCTACGAGCAGTACTTC
v_gene: TRBV6-6; len: 13; d_gene: TRBD1; j_gene: TRBJ1-2; abundance: .; CDR3aa: CASSVQGPYGYTF; CDR3nt: TGTGCCAGCAGTGTACAGGGGCCCTATGGCTACACCTTC
v_gene: TRBV5-1; len: 15; d_gene: .; j_gene: TRBJ2-7; abundance: .; CDR3aa: CASSLGGYSSYEQYF; CDR3nt: TGCGCCAGCAGCTTGGGCGGGTACTCCTCCTACGAGCAGTACTTC
v_gene: TRBV6-1; len: 14; d_gene: TRBD1; j_gene: TRBJ2-7; abundance: .; CDR3aa: CASSVGQVSYEQYF; CDR3nt: TGTGCCAGCAGTGTAGGACAGGTTTCCTACGAGCAGTACTTC
v_gene: TRBV29-1; len: 14; d_gene: TRBD2; j_gene: TRBJ2-5; abundance: .; CDR3aa: CAAAGGPGGETQYF; CDR3nt: TGCGCGGCAGCGGGAGGGCCTGGGGGAGAGACCCAGTACTTC
v_gene: TRBV30; len: 15; d_gene: TRBD1; j_gene: TRBJ1-2; abundance: .; CDR3aa: CAWSVPGQANYGYTF; CDR3nt: TGTGCCTGGAGTGTCCCGGGACAGGCGAACTATGGCTACACCTTC
v_gene: TRBV7-8; len: 18; d_gene: TRBD2; j_gene: TRBJ2-3; abundance: .; CDR3aa: CASSSTSGSRPSTDTQYF; CDR3nt: TGTGCCAGCAGTTCGACTAGCGGATCCCGTCCTAGCACAGATACGCAGTATTTT
v_gene: TRBV28; len: 14; d_gene: .; j_gene: TRBJ1-4; abundance: .; CDR3aa: CASKGRGYNEKLFF; CDR3nt: TGTGCCAGCAAGGGGAGGGGTTATAATGAAAAACTGTTTTTT
v_gene: TRBV7-9; len: 14; d_gene: .; j_gene: TRBJ1-1; abundance: few; CDR3aa: CASSLNSPNTEAFF; CDR3nt: TGTGCCAGCAGCTTAAACAGCCCGAACACTGAAGCTTTCTTT
v_gene: TRBV27; len: 14; d_gene: .; j_gene: TRBJ1-2; abundance: .; CDR3aa: CASSFYSPPRGYTF; CDR3nt: TGTGCCAGCAGTTTCTATTCCCCGCCGAGGGGCTACACCTTC
v_gene: TRBV7-8; len: 17; d_gene: .; j_gene: TRBJ1-2; abundance: .; CDR3aa: CASSPQSYLQANYGYTF; CDR3nt: TGTGCCAGCAGCCCCCAATCCTACCTACAGGCTAACTATGGCTACACCTTC
v_gene: TRBV7-2; len: 12; d_gene: .; j_gene: TRBJ1-1; abundance: few; CDR3aa: CASSPRDTEAFF; CDR3nt: TGTGCCAGCAGCCCCAGGGACACTGAAGCTTTCTTT
v_gene: TRBV5-6; len: 14; d_gene: .; j_gene: TRBJ2-2; abundance: .; CDR3aa: CASSLAGDTGELFF; CDR3nt: TGTGCCAGCAGCTTGGCAGGGGACACCGGGGAGCTGTTTTTT
v_gene: TRBV27; len: 13; d_gene: .; j_gene: TRBJ1-2; abundance: .; CDR3aa: CASKEGRIYGYTF; CDR3nt: TGTGCCAGCAAGGAGGGGCGAATCTATGGCTACACCTTC
v_gene: TRBV9; len: 17; d_gene: .; j_gene: TRBJ2-1; abundance: .; CDR3aa: CASSVDPLIATGNEQFF; CDR3nt: TGTGCCAGCAGCGTAGATCCCCTCATCGCGACGGGGAATGAGCAGTTCTTC
v_gene: TRBV19; len: 15; d_gene: TRBD1; j_gene: TRBJ1-5; abundance: .; CDR3aa: CASSPGGQINQPQHF; CDR3nt: TGTGCCAGTAGTCCCGGGGGACAGATCAATCAGCCCCAGCATTTT
v_gene: TRBV9; len: 16; d_gene: TRBD1; j_gene: TRBJ1-6; abundance: few; CDR3aa: CASSVGDRVANSPLHF; CDR3nt: TGTGCCAGCAGCGTAGGGGACAGGGTAGCTAATTCACCCCTCCACTTT
v_gene: TRBV9; len: 12; d_gene: .; j_gene: TRBJ2-3; abundance: .; CDR3aa: CASSVGADTQYF; CDR3nt: TGTGCCAGCAGCGTAGGAGCAGATACGCAGTATTTT
v_gene: TRBV6-5; len: 13; d_gene: TRBD1; j_gene: TRBJ2-5; abundance: .; CDR3aa: CAIETGIQETQYF; CDR3nt: TGTGCCATCGAGACAGGGATCCAAGAGACCCAGTACTTC
v_gene: TRBV2; len: 11; d_gene: .; j_gene: TRBJ1-6; abundance: .; CDR3aa: CASTFNSPLHF; CDR3nt: TGCGCCAGCACCTTTAATTCACCCCTCCACTTT
v_gene: TRBV30; len: 12; d_gene: .; j_gene: TRBJ1-4; abundance: .; CDR3aa: CACRTTNEKLFF; CDR3nt: TGTGCCTGCAGAACAACTAATGAAAAACTGTTTTTT
v_gene: TRBV28; len: 16; d_gene: TRBD2; j_gene: TRBJ2-4; abundance: .; CDR3aa: CASSTLAGIAKNIQYF; CDR3nt: TGTGCCAGCAGCACCTTAGCGGGTATAGCCAAAAACATTCAGTACTTC
v_gene: TRBV7-8; len: 15; d_gene: .; j_gene: TRBJ1-1; abundance: .; CDR3aa: CASSSSPRLNTEAFF; CDR3nt: TGTGCCAGCAGCTCCAGTCCTAGACTGAACACTGAAGCTTTCTTT
v_gene: TRBV6-5; len: 15; d_gene: TRBD1; j_gene: TRBJ1-1; abundance: .; CDR3aa: CASSGDRGPYTEAFF; CDR3nt: TGTGCCAGCAGTGGGGACAGGGGACCGTACACTGAAGCTTTCTTT
v_gene: TRBV7-9; len: 15; d_gene: .; j_gene: TRBJ2-5; abundance: few; CDR3aa: CASSTYQGAKETQYF; CDR3nt: TGTGCCAGCAGCACATACCAAGGGGCAAAAGAGACCCAGTACTTC
v_gene: TRBV5-1; len: 17; d_gene: .; j_gene: TRBJ1-1; abundance: .; CDR3aa: CASSLALGGEGGTEAFF; CDR3nt: TGCGCCAGCAGCTTGGCCCTGGGAGGGGAAGGGGGCACTGAAGCTTTCTTT
v_gene: TRBV18; len: 13; d_gene: .; j_gene: TRBJ2-7; abundance: .; CDR3aa: CASSLEQPYEQYF; CDR3nt: TGTGCCAGCTCACTTGAACAGCCATACGAGCAGTACTTC
v_gene: TRBV2; len: 15; d_gene: TRBD1; j_gene: TRBJ1-5; abundance: .; CDR3aa: CASSEGQGAYQPQHF; CDR3nt: TGTGCCAGCAGTGAGGGACAGGGGGCTTATCAGCCCCAGCATTTT
v_gene: TRBV6-5; len: 14; d_gene: .; j_gene: TRBJ1-2; abundance: .; CDR3aa: CASSRHQGGYGYTF; CDR3nt: TGTGCCAGCAGTCGTCACCAGGGAGGCTATGGCTACACCTTC
v_gene: TRBV9; len: 15; d_gene: TRBD1; j_gene: TRBJ2-7; abundance: .; CDR3aa: CASSPGTGVAYEQYF; CDR3nt: TGTGCCAGCAGCCCCGGGACAGGAGTTGCCTACGAGCAGTACTTC
v_gene: TRBV28; len: 13; d_gene: TRBD1; j_gene: TRBJ1-4; abundance: .; CDR3aa: CASSLTTGGKLFF; CDR3nt: TGTGCCAGCAGTTTGACGACAGGGGGGAAACTGTTTTTT
v_gene: TRBV18; len: 13; d_gene: TRBD1; j_gene: TRBJ2-7; abundance: once; CDR3aa: CASSQGAVYEQYF; CDR3nt: TGTGCCAGCTCACAGGGGGCGGTCTACGAGCAGTACTTC
v_gene: TRBV7-8; len: 18; d_gene: .; j_gene: TRBJ2-2; abundance: few; CDR3aa: CASSLFFGRGPSPGELFF; CDR3nt: TGTGCCAGCAGCTTATTTTTCGGCAGGGGACCTTCCCCCGGGGAGCTGTTTTTT
v_gene: TRBV5-1; len: 16; d_gene: TRBD2; j_gene: TRBJ2-7; abundance: once; CDR3aa: CASSPRTSGASYEQYF; CDR3nt: TGCGCCAGCAGCCCTAGGACTAGCGGGGCCTCCTACGAGCAGTACTTC
v_gene: TRBV5-4; len: 17; d_gene: TRBD2; j_gene: TRBJ2-1; abundance: .; CDR3aa: CASSLEPGLAGNNEQFF; CDR3nt: TGTGCCAGCAGCTTGGAACCGGGACTAGCGGGAAATAATGAGCAGTTCTTC
v_gene: TRBV5-1; len: 16; d_gene: .; j_gene: TRBJ2-2; abundance: .; CDR3aa: CASSLLPGLNTGELFF; CDR3nt: TGCGCCAGCAGCTTGTTGCCAGGATTGAACACCGGGGAGCTGTTTTTT
v_gene: TRBV15; len: 15; d_gene: TRBD2; j_gene: TRBJ2-1; abundance: .; CDR3aa: CATSTSGTSYNEQFF; CDR3nt: TGTGCCACCAGCACTAGCGGGACTTCCTACAATGAGCAGTTCTTC
v_gene: TRBV11-2; len: 17; d_gene: TRBD2; j_gene: TRBJ2-2; abundance: .; CDR3aa: CASSFGLAVSNTGELFF; CDR3nt: TGTGCCAGCAGCTTTGGACTAGCGGTATCGAACACCGGGGAGCTGTTTTTT